The 9 T cell receptor beta chains below come from one sample, sequenced in a study of blood T cell repertoires in COVID-19. Profiling relied on immunoSEQ multiplex PCR, and the TCRdb table lists in-frame clones only, not all of them. The sample has about 270,000 clones, roughly 86% seen once. Sequenced: PBMCs or T cells enriched from blood (not recorded which). These receptors were collected from a woman aged 18-29 years who had recovered from COVID-19.

The V and J genes are TRBV11-3 and TRBJ2-3, with D possibly TRBD1 on 5 matching bases. Germline V gene data show CDR1 as SGHNT and CDR2 as YENEEA. V was trimmed by 0 bases and J by 6 bases, leaving 13 bases between them. The CDR3 is 15 residues long. CDR3 amino acids: CASSLDGRAWDTQYF. The CDR3 region has the DNA TGTGCCAGCAGCTTAGATGGCAGGGCCTGGGATACGCAGTATTTT. Full variable domain (remainder filled in from reference TRBV11-3 and TRBJ2-3): EAGVVQSPRYKIIEKKQPVAFWCNPISGHNTLYWYLQNLGQGPELLIRYENEEAVDDSQLPKDRFSAERLKGVDSTLKIQPAELGDSAVYLCASSLDGRAWDTQYFGPGTRLTVL.

V is TRBV25-1 and J is TRBJ2-7; 11 bases match TRBD2. This CDR3 has 14 amino acids. The germline V gene has CDR1 MGHDK and CDR2 SYGVNS. The ends lost 3 bases at V and 9 bases at J; junction bases unmatched: 7. CDR3 loop: CASSDTSGRVGQYF. DNA of the CDR3: TGTGCCAGCAGTGATACTAGCGGGAGAGTAGGGCAGTACTTC.

The table lists this clone with a count of one. The chain combines TRBV7-9 with TRBJ1-2; D remains ambiguous. Looked up from germline, CDR1 is SEHNR and CDR2 is FQNEAQ (reference sequence). Trimming removed 2 bases from V and 4 bases from J, with 20 bases in between. The CDR3 is made up of 17 amino acids. The CDR3 is CASSLFQVVFGSYGYTF. The CDR3 DNA reads as TGTGCCAGCAGCTTATTCCAGGTCGTATTTGGGAGCTATGGCTACACCTTC. Full variable domain (remainder filled in from reference TRBV7-9 and TRBJ1-2): DTGVSQNPRHKITKRGQNVTFRCDPISEHNRLYWYRQTLGQGPEFLTYFQNEAQLEKSRLLSDRFSAERPKGSFSTLEIQRTEQGDSAMYLCASSLFQVVFGSYGYTFGSGTRLTVV.

In its sample, this clone was seen once. The CDR3 region is CASSRSHDLANTGELFF. CDR3 nucleotide sequence: TGTGCCAGCAGCCGATCTCACGACCTAGCGAACACCGGGGAGCTGTTTTTT. V and J are TRBV3-1 (or the pseudogene TRBV3-2) and TRBJ2-2; D not resolved. Germline assignment: CDR1 LGHDT and CDR2 YNNKEL (reference sequence). Between the trimmed V and J ends, which lost 4 bases and 0 bases, there was a span of 15 bases. The CDR3 covers 17 residues.

J is TRBJ1-6 and V is TRBV5-4, with D perhaps TRBD1 (5 bases). Germline values: CDR1 SGHNT, CDR2 YYREEE (reference sequence). The CDR3 length is 15 residues. Trimming stripped 1 base from V and 3 bases from J, with 8 bases between. The CDR3 bases are TGTGCCAGCAGCTTGCCGGGGGACTATAATTCACCCCTCCACTTT. As protein: CASSLPGDYNSPLHF.

With respect to this clone: The junction departs from germline at one end; a sequencing error may be responsible. The chain carries TRBV2 and TRBJ2-5, with D maybe TRBD1 (5 bases). The germline V gene has CDR1 SNHLY and CDR2 FYNNEI. The CDR3 runs 17 residues. The CDR3 reads CASSELRGPEVQKTQYF. The CDR3 DNA sequence: TGTGCCAGCAGTGAATTAAGGGGCCCAGAGGTCCAAAAGACCCAGTACTTC.

The DNA for the CDR3 is TGTGCCACCAGCAGAGTGGGCCGGGAGGCGGAGACCCAGTACTTC. Translated, it gives CATSRVGREAETQYF. The chain uses TRBV15 and TRBJ2-5, with 7 positions matching TRBD2. The J segment lost 5 bases and the V segment lost 1 base, leaving 7 bases of the junction unmatched. Germline-derived CDR1 and CDR2 are LNHNV and YYDKDF (reference sequence). This CDR3 is built from 15 residues. Variable domain in full (rest from reference TRBV15 and TRBJ2-5): DAMVIQNPRYQVTQFGKPVTLSCSQTLNHNVMYWYQQKSSQAPKLLFHYYDKDFNNEADTPDNFQSRRPNTSFCFLDIRSPGLGDTAMYLCATSRVGREAETQYFGPGTRLLVL.

This clone turned up a few times. V usage is TRBV3-1 (or the pseudogene TRBV3-2) and J usage is TRBJ2-2, with TRBD2 matching over 9 bases. This CDR3 has 16 residues. Germline values: CDR1 LGHDT, CDR2 YNNKEL (reference sequence). V was clipped by 2 bases and J by 6 bases; unmatched bases: 7. The CDR3 DNA is TGTGCCAGCAGCCAACCAAGCGGGGGGAAGTCCGGGGAGCTGTTTTTT. As protein: CASSQPSGGKSGELFF.

V and J are TRBV15 and TRBJ2-7; TRBD1 might be the D (6 bases). CDR3 length: 15 residues. CDR1 and CDR2 (germline): LNHNV, YYDKDF (reference sequence). V dropped 5 bases and J dropped 3 bases, with 17 bases sitting between them. CDR3 nucleotides: TGTGCCACCAGCGGGGGCCAGGGTTTCGTCTACGAGCAGTACTTC. It is translated as CATSGGQGFVYEQYF.